A single sample gave rise to the 27 T cell receptor beta chains below, sequenced in a study of beta chain features in type 1 diabetes (dated by TCRdb to 2016 to 2019). Overall study outcomes, separate from this receptor: In all four CD4+ subsets, TCRB CDR3 length was moderately but significantly shorter in type 1 diabetes patients.

What these receptors recognize is not known. The library was prepared using the immunoSEQ multiplex PCR assay. The High Capacity cDNA Reverse Transcription Kit was used to reverse transcribe all of the isolated RNA, meaning that expressed TCRB transcripts were what got sequenced. TCRdb obtained this table from immuneACCESS and retained in-frame rearrangements with V and J assigned. These tables miss some clones; where compared with another copy, unresolved V genes account for less than half of the shortfall, and the remainder is unexplained. This sample holds about 700,000 clones; over 10% were observed only once. The ten largest clones take up about 0.02% of the sample. Sequencing was done on a sample of naive CD4+ T cells from blood. Reading the label with the study, this specimen's cell subset or site is: true naive CD4+ T cells. All receptors come from a young man with type 1 diabetes.

This chain joins TRBV7-2 and TRBJ1-6; D may be TRBD1 (6 bases). The CDR3 runs 16 residues. CDR1 and CDR2 from the germline V gene are SGHTA and FQGNSA. Between the trimmed V and J ends, which lost 1 base and 5 bases, there was a span of 12 bases. CDR3 nucleotides: TGTGCCAGCAGCTTAGTCTCGGCAGGGGATAATTCACCCCTCCACTTT. It codes for CASSLVSAGDNSPLHF.

This clone has just a few counts. The chain combines TRBV6-1 with TRBJ2-6, with no clear D. V was cut by 3 bases and J by 16 bases, with 16 bases left in between. Germline V gene sequence: CDR1 MNHNS, CDR2 SASEGT. The length of the CDR3 is 13 residues. The CDR3 region has the DNA TGTGCCAGCAGTGAGGGGTCGGATATGGGGCTGACTTTC. Amino acid sequence: CASSEGSDMGLTF.

Comment on this clone: This same CDR3 is encoded by further DNA sequences in the sample. This chain joins TRBV7-9 and TRBJ2-7; D possibly uses TRBD1 or TRBD2 (5 bases each). The CDR3 has 13 amino acids. The V gene lost 7 bases and the J gene lost 4 bases, with 14 bases spanning the gap. Germline CDR1 reads SEHNR; CDR2 reads FQNEAQ (reference sequence). For the CDR3, the DNA is TGTGCCAGCATCCGGGACCGCCCGTACGAGCAGTACTTC. Encoded protein: CASIRDRPYEQYF.

This clone was observed a few times. This rearrangement joins TRBV4-1 to TRBJ2-6, with D hard to call. The CDR3 loop spans 16 amino acids. Germline lookup yields CDR1 MGHRA and CDR2 YSYEKL. V was pared by 1 base and J by 0 bases, with 7 bases between. The CDR3 sequence is CASSQGSGSGANVLTF. The CDR3 DNA follows: TGCGCCAGCAGCCAAGGGTCCGGCTCTGGGGCCAACGTCCTGACTTTC.

The sample holds a few counts of this clone. The chain recombines TRBV13 with TRBJ2-1, with 10 positions matching TRBD1. This CDR3 contains 19 residues. Trimming removed 4 bases from V and 2 bases from J; junction bases left unmatched: 14. CDR1 is PRHDT and CDR2 is FYEKMQ in the germline V gene (reference sequence). The CDR3, as DNA: TGTGCCAGCAGCTCCGAAAAGATTACCGGGACAGGGGCCTACAATGAGCAGTTCTTC. Translation: CASSSEKITGTGAYNEQFF.

The chain carries TRBV7-3 and TRBJ2-2, with 7 bases that match TRBD1. With V trimmed by 6 bases and J by 2 bases, 6 bases remained unmatched. The CDR3 is 15 amino acids. The germline V gene has CDR1 SGHTA and CDR2 FQGTGA. CDR3 in amino acids: CASSPGTVNTGELFF. DNA for the CDR3: TGTGCCAGCAGTCCCGGGACAGTCAACACCGGGGAGCTGTTTTTT.

The chain uses TRBV5-1 and TRBJ1-2; D is unclear. Germline lookup yields CDR1 SGHRS and CDR2 YFSETQ. The length of the CDR3 is 15 residues. With 4 bases removed from V and 0 bases from J, the gap between germline ends came to 13 bases. For the CDR3, the DNA is TGCGCCAGCAGCAGCGACCCAGGCGCTAACTATGGCTACACCTTC. Translation: CASSSDPGANYGYTF.

The sample holds a few counts of this clone. The gene calls are TRBV6-5 and TRBJ1-1, with D hard to call. The CDR3 covers 13 residues. Germline V gene lookup returns CDR1 MNHEY and CDR2 SVGAGI. With 4 bases removed from V and 7 bases from J, the gap between germline ends came to 13 bases. The CDR3 spells CASSSREPGEAFF. The CDR3 region has the DNA TGTGCCAGCAGTTCCCGGGAGCCTGGTGAAGCTTTCTTT.

This clone was seen more than once but under ten times. The J gene is TRBJ1-1, the V gene TRBV7-2; D possibly corresponds to TRBD1 (5 bases). Germline assignment: CDR1 SGHTA and CDR2 FQGNSA. V lost 0 bases, J lost 5 bases, and 16 bases lay in between. The CDR3 consists of 16 residues. As DNA, the CDR3 is TGTGCCAGCAGCTTAGCCGGGACCCTGGGTAGGACTGAAGCTTTCTTT. This translates into CASSLAGTLGRTEAFF.

This clone showed up just a few times. The chain employs TRBV5-1 and TRBJ2-3; maybe TRBD2 (6 bases). CDR1 is SGHRS, CDR2 YFSETQ, per germline. The V end was cut by 0 bases, the J end by 2 bases, with 10 bases between. The length of the CDR3 is 15 residues. The CDR3 coding sequence is TGCGCCAGCAGCTTGGGACTAGAATTCACAGATACGCAGTATTTT. It translates to CASSLGLEFTDTQYF.

This clone was observed a handful of times. This chain uses TRBV30 with TRBJ2-3, with D perhaps matching TRBD2 (5 bases). Trimming shortened V by 2 bases and J by 6 bases, and 18 bases separated the two germline ends. CDR3 size: 15 residues. The V gene's germline CDR1 is GTSNPN and CDR2 SVGIG (reference sequence). As DNA, the CDR3 is TGTGCCTGGAGTCCAACCCCGGGATTGGAGGATACGCAGTATTTT. Translating gives CAWSPTPGLEDTQYF.

V usage is TRBV6-6 and J usage is TRBJ1-1, with D perhaps TRBD1 (6 bases). CDR3 length: 12 amino acids. With 5 bases removed from V and 4 bases from J, the gap between germline ends came to 8 bases. The germline V gene has CDR1 MNHNY and CDR2 SVGAGI (reference sequence). CDR3 residues: CASSAQGTEAFF. Written as DNA, the CDR3 is TGTGCCAGCAGTGCACAGGGCACTGAAGCTTTCTTT.

This clone has just a few counts. This chain joins TRBV25-1 and TRBJ2-1; 7 bases fit TRBD1. The CDR3 runs to 15 residues. Germline assignment: CDR1 MGHDK and CDR2 SYGVNS. V was pared by 8 bases and J by 5 bases, with 12 bases of the junction left unmatched. CDR3 DNA sequence: TGTGCCAGCGATACGACCTTGACAGGGAACAATGAGCAGTTCTTC. Translated: CASDTTLTGNNEQFF. Based on the CDR3 plus reference TRBV25-1 and TRBJ2-1, the full variable domain is EADIYQTPRYLVIGTGKKITLECSQTMGHDKMYWYQQDPGMELHLIHYSYGVNSTEKGDLSSESTVSRIRTEHFPLTLESARPSHTSQYLCASDTTLTGNNEQFFGPGTRLTVL.

This clone has just a few counts. The gene calls are TRBV6-6 and TRBJ2-6; D perhaps matches TRBD1 (6 bases). With 5 bases removed from V and 4 bases from J, the gap between germline ends came to 9 bases. Per the germline V gene, CDR1 is MNHNY and CDR2 is SVGAGI (reference sequence). CDR3 size: 14 residues. CDR3 protein: CASSTGFGANVLTF. The CDR3 nucleotides read TGTGCCAGCAGTACAGGGTTCGGGGCCAACGTCCTGACTTTC.

The chain employs TRBV10-3 and TRBJ2-5, with 9 nucleotides matching TRBD2. CDR3 length: 16 amino acids. The germline V gene encodes CDR1 ENHRY and CDR2 SYGVKD. J lost 3 bases, V lost 6 bases, and 11 bases had no gene match. The CDR3 loop is CAIRSPNSGGEETQYF. The CDR3 DNA is TGTGCCATCAGATCACCGAATAGCGGGGGCGAAGAGACCCAGTACTTC.

This clone was recorded a few times. CDR3 sequence reads: CACGGTGFFTEAFF. CDR3 sequence (DNA): TGTGCCTGTGGCGGGACAGGGTTCTTCACTGAAGCTTTCTTT. This rearrangement joins TRBV30 to TRBJ1-1; 9 bases fit TRBD1. Germline V lookup: CDR1 GTSNPN, CDR2 SVGIG (reference sequence). The length of the CDR3 is 14 residues. The V gene end was trimmed by 6 bases and the J gene end by 4 bases; junction bases not matched to a gene: 9.

The chain links TRBV6-1 to TRBJ2-1; 9 bases map to TRBD2. CDR3 size: 18 residues. J gave up 4 bases and V 4 bases, and 14 bases lay outside the gene matches. Germline V gene data show CDR1 as MNHNS and CDR2 as SASEGT. CDR3 coding DNA: TGTGCCAGCAGTGCACGCAGGCTAGCGGGGTCACTTTACAATGAGCAGTTCTTC. Translated, it gives CASSARRLAGSLYNEQFF.

The rearrangement uses TRBV9 and TRBJ2-3; no firm D call. The germline V gene has CDR1 SGDLS and CDR2 YYNGEE. This CDR3 region has 12 residues. V was shortened by 1 base and J by 8 bases, with 8 bases between the two germline ends. The CDR3 here is CASSVPSLTQYF. The CDR3 region has the DNA TGTGCCAGCAGCGTACCGTCCCTTACGCAGTATTTT.

This chain links TRBV6-1 with TRBJ2-3; 10 bases align to TRBD2. The CDR3 contains 17 residues. Looked up from germline, CDR1 is MNHNS and CDR2 is SASEGT. V trimming: 3 bases; J trimming: 6 bases; junction bases outside the gene matches: 12. CDR3 region: CASSDTGLAVGRDTQYF. CDR3 DNA sequence: TGTGCCAGCAGTGACACCGGACTAGCGGTCGGGAGGGATACGCAGTATTTT.

This clone was found a few times. The genes are TRBV6-5 and TRBJ2-1, with TRBD1 matching over 8 bases. Germline loops: CDR1 MNHEY, CDR2 SVGAGI. With V trimmed by 3 bases and J by 6 bases, 4 bases remained unmatched. This CDR3 comprises 14 residues. The CDR3 nucleotides read TGTGCCAGCAGTTATACAGGGGGACCCAATGAGCAGTTCTTC. As protein: CASSYTGGPNEQFF.

This clone has a handful of counts. V and J are TRBV29-1 and TRBJ1-4, with D possibly being TRBD1 (6 bases). Germline V gene lookup returns CDR1 SQVTM and CDR2 ANQGSEA. The ends were cut back, 7 bases at V and 5 bases at J, with 14 bases in the middle. This CDR3 has 13 residues. The CDR3 here is CSAEKGGNEKLFF. The CDR3 DNA sequence: TGCAGCGCCGAAAAGGGGGGGAATGAAAAACTGTTTTTT.

This rearrangement joins TRBV18 to TRBJ1-2; D is uncertain. Trimming removed 3 bases from V and 0 bases from J, with 11 bases in between. CDR1 is KGHSH and CDR2 is LQKENI in the germline V gene. The CDR3 spans 15 residues. The CDR3 loop reads CASSPGGPSNYGYTF. In nucleotides, the CDR3 is TGTGCCAGCTCACCCGGAGGGCCCTCTAACTATGGCTACACCTTC. Combining the CDR3 with reference TRBV18 and TRBJ1-2 gives the whole variable domain NAGVMQNPRHLVRRRGQEARLRCSPMKGHSHVYWYRQLPEEGLKFMVYLQKENIIDESGMPKERFSAEFPKEGPSILRIQQVVRGDSAAYFCASSPGGPSNYGYTFGSGTRLTVV.

This clone was detected only a few times. This sequence joins TRBV5-4 and TRBJ2-7, with 7 positions matching TRBD1. With 2 bases clipped from V and 4 bases from J, the junction kept 9 bases outside the gene matches. Germline values: CDR1 SGHNT, CDR2 YYREEE (reference sequence). The CDR3 has 15 residues. The CDR3 region is CASSLGGQNSYEQYF. CDR3 DNA: TGTGCCAGCAGCTTAGGGGGACAGAACTCGTACGAGCAGTACTTC.

This clone was picked up a small number of times. The chain has TRBV30 and TRBJ2-5; 7 bases are shared with TRBD2. The CDR3 runs to 16 residues. Germline lookup yields CDR1 GTSNPN and CDR2 SVGIG (reference sequence). The V segment lost 3 bases and the J segment 4 bases; nucleotides outside the gene matches: 14. This CDR3 reads CAWRALGGGDRETQYF. CDR3 DNA sequence: TGTGCCTGGAGGGCCCTCGGTGGGGGGGACCGAGAGACCCAGTACTTC.

V usage is TRBV9 and J usage is TRBJ1-2; 11 bases align to TRBD1. CDR3 length: 15 amino acids. V dropped 4 bases and J dropped 7; count of bases not matched to a gene: 9. The V gene's germline CDR1 is SGDLS and CDR2 YYNGEE. CDR3 protein: CASSSGGTGGFGYTF. The CDR3 DNA follows: TGTGCCAGCAGCTCCGGAGGGACAGGGGGTTTTGGCTACACCTTC.

The genes are TRBV18 and TRBJ2-7; 7 bases are shared with TRBD2. Germline V CDR1 and CDR2: KGHSH, LQKENI. V dropped 0 bases and J dropped 3; count of bases not matched to a gene: 2. The CDR3 is made up of 14 amino acids. CDR3 region: CASSPPGGVYEQYF. In DNA form, the CDR3 reads TGTGCCAGCTCACCACCGGGAGGGGTCTACGAGCAGTACTTC.

In this sample, this clone turned up a few times. The gene calls are TRBV7-3 and TRBJ2-1; D is uncertain. The CDR3 is made up of 15 amino acids. Trimming removed 2 bases at V and 0 bases at J, with 8 bases between. The germline V gene encodes CDR1 SGHTA and CDR2 FQGTGA. In nucleotides, the CDR3 is TGTGCCAGCAGCTTAGGCCAAAACTCCTACAATGAGCAGTTCTTC. This codes for CASSLGQNSYNEQFF. The variable domain in full, completed from reference TRBV7-3 and TRBJ2-1, reads GAGVSQTPSNKVTEKGKYVELRCDPISGHTALYWYRQSLGQGPEFLIYFQGTGAADDSGLPNDRFFAVRPEGSVSTLKIQRTERGDSAVYLCASSLGQNSYNEQFFGPGTRLTVL.